This entry lists 21 T cell receptor beta chains sequenced from one sample in a study of blood T cells in healthy people across ages. Through a sample-barcoded 5' primer and a J-beta primer mix, a second PCR was run for about 6 to 12 cycles. From the 5' RACE reads, TCRdb called clonotypes with MiXCR, one entry per CDR3 protein. The sample has approximately 1,700,000 distinct CDR3 sequences, more than 35% seen once. What was sequenced was blood. Receptor source: a human donor in good health.

The CDR3 DNA is TGTGCCACCAGTGGTCGGGACAGTTACTATGGCTACACCTTC. This sequence encodes CATSGRDSYYGYTF. The chain recombines TRBV24-1 with TRBJ1-2; 7 nucleotides line up with TRBD1. The CDR3 loop spans 14 amino acids. Germline CDR1 KGHDR, CDR2 SFDVKD. Trimming removed 5 bases from V and 3 bases from J; junction bases left unmatched: 5.

The V and J genes are TRBV4-2 and TRBJ2-4, with D hard to call. Germline values: CDR1 LGHNA, CDR2 YNFKEQ. This CDR3 is built from 16 residues. The V gene lost 3 bases and the J gene lost 2 bases, with 14 bases spanning the gap. The CDR3 coding sequence is TGTGCCAGCAGCCACCCAAGGGATTCCTCCAAAAACATTCAGTACTTC. This gives the protein CASSHPRDSSKNIQYF.

In its sample, this clonotype was seen a few times. This chain connects TRBV6-2 or TRBV6-3 to TRBJ1-2; D unclear. Germline V gene lookup returns CDR1 MNHEY and CDR2 SVGEGT. The CDR3 spans 13 residues. V was clipped by 0 bases and J by 8 bases, with 10 bases between them. The DNA of the CDR3 is TGTGCCAGCAGTTACTCGATGGGGTTAGGCTACACCTTC. This codes for CASSYSMGLGYTF.

There are a few counts of this clonotype. V and J are TRBV4-3 and TRBJ2-3; no firm D call. Germline-derived CDR1 and CDR2 are LGHNA and YSLEER. Trimming took 1 base from V and 9 from J, leaving 17 bases between them. This CDR3 has 15 residues. The CDR3 DNA follows: TGCGCCAGCAGCCAAGTAATTCCCCTCGGCAGCACGCAGTATTTT. Amino acids: CASSQVIPLGSTQYF.

The chain couples TRBV29-1 to TRBJ1-1; no definite D call. Germline CDR1 is SQVTM and CDR2 is ANQGSEA. CDR3 size: 11 residues. Trimming shortened V by 4 bases and J by 6 bases, and 9 bases separated the two germline ends. The CDR3 nucleotides read TGCAGCGTTGCCGTCGCCTCTGAAGCTTTCTTT. This codes for CSVAVASEAFF.

Here the CDR3 DNA reads TGTGCCAGCAGCTTAGTGTCTAGCGGGGGGGAGCAGTACTTC. As protein: CASSLVSSGGEQYF. This chain links TRBV7-2 with TRBJ2-7; the match to TRBD2 covers 11 bases. The germline CDR1 and CDR2 sequences are SGHTA and FQGNSA. There are 14 residues in the CDR3. V shed 1 base and J 7 bases; nucleotides not matched to a gene: 3.

A remark on this clonotype: Compared with germline, one end of the junction differs, possibly owing to a read error. The chain joins TRBV12-3 or TRBV12-4 to TRBJ1-6, with D uncertain. CDR3 length: 12 amino acids. For the CDR3, the DNA is TGTGCCAGCAGTTTAGAAAATTCACCCTTCCACTTT. This sequence encodes CASSLENSPFHF.

CDR3 nucleotide sequence: TGTGCCAGCAGTTACTCCGGGACAGGGTTGGGTACGCAGTATTTT. This codes for CASSYSGTGLGTQYF. The V and J genes are TRBV6-5 and TRBJ2-3; 9 positions match TRBD1. The CDR3 consists of 15 residues. V dropped 0 bases and J dropped 8; count of bases not matched to a gene: 6. Germline V gene data show CDR1 as MNHEY and CDR2 as SVGAGI.

In this sample, this clonotype turned up a few times. J is TRBJ2-7 and V is TRBV6-2 or TRBV6-3; 7 nucleotides line up with TRBD1. CDR3 size: 13 residues. Germline lookup yields CDR1 MNHEY and CDR2 SVGEGT. J was trimmed by 0 bases and V by 9 bases; bases with no gene match: 5. The CDR3 region has the DNA TGTGCCAGTCAGGGGGAGCTCTCCTACGAGCAGTACTTC. Residues: CASQGELSYEQYF.

This clonotype was detected only a few times. The gene calls are TRBV4-1 and TRBJ2-5, with D perhaps TRBD2 (6 bases). Germline-derived CDR1 and CDR2 are MGHRA and YSYEKL. V was pared by 0 bases and J by 3 bases, with 14 bases between. CDR3 length equals 16 residues. CDR3 residues: CASSQDGDSLEETQYF. CDR3 bases: TGCGCCAGCAGCCAAGATGGGGACTCTCTTGAAGAGACCCAGTACTTC.

The J gene is TRBJ1-2, the V gene TRBV4-3; the match to TRBD1 covers 9 bases. CDR1 is LGHNA and CDR2 is YSLEER in the germline V gene. The CDR3 runs to 15 residues. After removal of 4 bases from V and 4 bases from J, the junction contained 7 bases not matched to a gene. CDR3 nucleotide sequence: TGCGCCAGCAGCCTAACTACAGGGGGCCCCTATGGCTACACCTTC. Translation: CASSLTTGGPYGYTF.

CDR3 amino acids: CSARGDPDQPQHF. The CDR3 DNA is TGCAGTGCTAGAGGGGATCCAGATCAGCCCCAGCATTTT. This sequence joins TRBV20-1 and TRBJ1-5; no definite D call. Germline lookup yields CDR1 DFQATT and CDR2 SNEGSKA (reference sequence). V was trimmed by 1 base and J by 5 bases, leaving 9 bases between them. This CDR3 is 13 amino acids long.

The chain uses TRBV4-3 and TRBJ1-4; 12 nucleotides line up with TRBD1. V lost 5 bases to trimming and J lost 7 bases; unmatched junction nucleotides: 8. CDR3 length equals 16 residues. In germline, CDR1 is LGHNA, CDR2 YSLEER. The CDR3 DNA reads as TGCGCCAGCAGCTCCCGACCGGGACAGGGGGCTGAAAAACTGTTTTTT. As protein: CASSSRPGQGAEKLFF.

The chain combines TRBV4-2 with TRBJ2-3; 11 bases map to TRBD2. Germline CDR1 and CDR2: LGHNA and YNFKEQ. The CDR3 covers 16 residues. V was clipped by 4 bases and J by 2 bases; unmatched bases: 5. The chain's CDR3 is CASSLGTSGITDTQYF. The CDR3 DNA follows: TGTGCCAGCAGCCTCGGGACTAGCGGCATCACAGATACGCAGTATTTT.

V usage is TRBV7-9 and J usage is TRBJ2-3; 10 nucleotides agree with TRBD2. The CDR3 runs to 15 residues. Per the germline V gene, CDR1 is SEHNR and CDR2 is FQNEAQ (reference sequence). J was trimmed by 6 bases and V by 2 bases; bases with no gene match: 5. CDR3 region: CASSLIGLADDTQYF. In nucleotides, the CDR3 is TGTGCCAGCAGCTTAATTGGACTAGCGGACGATACGCAGTATTTT.

The rearrangement uses TRBV19 and TRBJ1-5; unclear D gene. The V end lost 1 base, the J end lost 4 bases, and 8 bases lay between the germline ends. Germline V gives CDR1 LNHDA, CDR2 SQIVND (reference sequence). The CDR3 has 14 amino acids. The CDR3 DNA reads as TGTGCCAGTAGTATAGTGGGAGGGAATCAGCCCCAGCATTTT. It translates to CASSIVGGNQPQHF.

The J gene is TRBJ1-1, the V gene TRBV4-1; D is unresolved. The CDR3 spans 14 residues. Germline-derived CDR1 and CDR2 are MGHRA and YSYEKL. The ends were cut back, 0 bases at V and 4 bases at J, with 9 bases in the middle. The CDR3 coding sequence is TGCGCCAGCAGCCAAGATCCCCGGGGCACTGAAGCTTTCTTT. Protein sequence: CASSQDPRGTEAFF.

This clonotype was seen more than once but under ten times. V gene TRBV7-3 combines with J gene TRBJ2-5, with D possibly TRBD1 on 6 matching bases. The CDR3 contains 16 residues. V was cut by 5 bases and J by 2 bases, with 18 bases left in between. Germline values: CDR1 SGHTA, CDR2 FQGTGA. The CDR3 sequence: CASSQRARGLQETQYF. CDR3 sequence (DNA): TGTGCCAGCAGCCAAAGGGCCAGGGGCCTACAAGAGACCCAGTACTTC.

This clonotype was observed once. One junction end does not reproduce the germline sequence, and a read error may be involved. The chain couples TRBV10-3 to TRBJ2-7; 12 positions match TRBD1. The CDR3 loop spans 14 amino acids. The germline gives CDR1 ENHRY, CDR2 SYGVKD. CDR3 coding DNA: TGTGCCGTCAGTGGGACAGGGGGCGGGTACGAGCAGTACTTC. Amino acid sequence: CAVSGTGGGYEQYF.

This clonotype appeared a few times. The chain carries TRBV20-1 and TRBJ2-4; a possible D gene is TRBD1 (6 bases). The assigned J gene may be wrong: the sequence end matches TRBJ2-7 better. Germline V gives CDR1 DFQATT, CDR2 SNEGSKA (reference sequence). The CDR3 extends over 13 amino acids. CDR3 amino acids: CSARQPGVYEQYF. The CDR3 DNA follows: TGCAGTGCTAGGCAGCCAGGGGTCTACGAGCAGTACTTC.

The chain carries TRBV6-6 and TRBJ1-6; no clear D gene. Germline V gives CDR1 MNHNY, CDR2 SVGAGI (reference sequence). Trimming took off 2 bases at V and 5 bases at J, with 7 bases between the two ends. The CDR3 sequence is 14 residues long. The CDR3 DNA reads as TGTGCCAGCAGTTACAGAGGGAATAATTCACCCCTCCACTTT. This translates into CASSYRGNNSPLHF.